This TCR beta chain was observed in a study of blood T cell repertoires in COVID-19. The method was immunoSEQ multiplex PCR; TCRdb's version includes in-frame clones alone and lacks a portion of them. The data show about 180,000 clones, with approximately 86% seen just once and roughly 9.1% held by the top ten. The CDR3 contains 17 residues. Per the germline V gene, CDR1 is SGDLS and CDR2 is YYNGEE. V was pared by 4 bases and J by 4 bases, with 12 bases of the junction left unmatched. The specimen was peripheral blood. This chain joins TRBV9 and TRBJ2-1; 9 nucleotides line up with TRBD2. The sequence came from a middle-aged man with active or convalescent COVID-19. The CDR3 sequence: CASSPAGGAGWYNEQFF. CDR3 DNA sequence: TGTGCCAGCAGCCCGGCGGGGGGGGCGGGGTGGTACAATGAGCAGTTCTTC.